The entry that follows covers one TCR beta chain sequence. The sample originates from a study of T cells in Graves' hyperthyroidism and ophthalmopathy. CDR3 length: 12 residues. Germline lookup yields CDR1 SGHDN and CDR2 FVKESK. The J segment lost 7 bases and the V segment lost 5 bases, leaving 4 bases of the junction unmatched. Regions amplified from RNA transcripts were the TCR beta CDR3 regions. First-round RT-PCR with HTBI primers amplified the TCR CDR3 region. TCRdb reprocessed the multiplex PCR reads via MiXCR and lists one record per CDR3 protein. The table lists hundreds of thousands of distinct CDR3 sequences, 38% of them singletons.

Sequencing was performed on blood. This clonotype was obtained from a man younger than 35 with Graves' hyperthyroidism. J is TRBJ1-1 and V is TRBV14; 7 bases match TRBD1. This CDR3 is CASSSTGFEAFF. For the CDR3, the DNA is TGTGCCAGCAGCTCGACAGGGTTTGAAGCTTTCTTT.